Listed below are T cell receptor beta chains from one sample, sequenced in a study of cytotoxic CD8 clonotypes in ibrutinib-treated CLL. The assay was immunoSEQ multiplex PCR, and TCRdb's table has in-frame clones only and misses some. This sample has tens of thousands of clones, with over 75% found just once. The source was PBMCs, collected after 12 months of ibrutinib treatment. Receptor source: a human donor with chronic lymphocytic leukemia. Each CDR3 is given with its conserved first and last residue. The D gene is left open where the match is weak. Rows may omit the clone size; those that give it use once, few, many or a size class.

len: 15
abundance: -
j_gene: TRBJ2-7
d_gene: TRBD2
v_gene: TRBV14
CDR3nt: TGTGCCAGCAGCCGCGGGACTAGCGGGACCTACGAGCAGTACTTC
CDR3aa: CASSRGTSGTYEQYF

len: 16
abundance: -
j_gene: TRBJ2-5
d_gene: -
v_gene: TRBV6-5
CDR3nt: TGTGCCAGCAGTTACTCGTTTGCAGGGTCCCAAGAGACCCAGTACTTC
CDR3aa: CASSYSFAGSQETQYF

len: 12
abundance: -
j_gene: TRBJ2-7
d_gene: -
v_gene: TRBV18
CDR3nt: TGTGCCAGCTCACCCGGGGTAGACGAGCAGTACTTC
CDR3aa: CASSPGVDEQYF

len: 11
abundance: -
j_gene: TRBJ2-7
d_gene: -
v_gene: TRBV20-1
CDR3nt: TGCAGTGCTAGAGATATTGGCGAGCAGTACTTC
CDR3aa: CSARDIGEQYF

len: 14
abundance: -
j_gene: TRBJ2-2
d_gene: -
v_gene: TRBV14
CDR3nt: TGTGCCAGCAGCCATTACAGGGAAGCCGGGGAGCTGTTTTTT
CDR3aa: CASSHYREAGELFF

len: 14
abundance: -
j_gene: TRBJ2-3
d_gene: -
v_gene: TRBV5-1
CDR3nt: TGCGCCAGCAGCGTACAGGGAAATCAAGATACGCAGTATTTT
CDR3aa: CASSVQGNQDTQYF

len: 15
abundance: -
j_gene: TRBJ2-5
d_gene: TRBD2
v_gene: TRBV5-6
CDR3nt: TGTGCCAGCAGCTTGGGTAGCGGGGACGTGCAGACCCAGTACTTC
CDR3aa: CASSLGSGDVQTQYF

len: 14
abundance: -
j_gene: TRBJ2-1
d_gene: -
v_gene: TRBV18
CDR3nt: TGTGCCAGCTCACCGGGGGCCTGGGACAATGAGCAGTTCTTC
CDR3aa: CASSPGAWDNEQFF

len: 13
abundance: -
j_gene: TRBJ2-1
d_gene: -
v_gene: TRBV9
CDR3nt: TGTGCCAGCAGCGTAGATCCGCAGGGCGTGCAGTTCTTC
CDR3aa: CASSVDPQGVQFF

len: 13
abundance: -
j_gene: TRBJ2-1
d_gene: -
v_gene: TRBV7-3
CDR3nt: TGTGCCAGCAGATCCAGACTGGGGGATGAGCAGTTCTTC
CDR3aa: CASRSRLGDEQFF

len: 12
abundance: -
j_gene: TRBJ1-1
d_gene: TRBD1
v_gene: TRBV10-2
CDR3nt: TGCGCCAGCCGGACAGGGAAGGTTGAAGCTTTCTTT
CDR3aa: CASRTGKVEAFF

len: 14
abundance: -
j_gene: TRBJ1-2
d_gene: -
v_gene: TRBV28
CDR3nt: TGTGCCAGCAGGATAAACCTAGGTTTGGGTGGCTACACCTTC
CDR3aa: CASRINLGLGGYTF

len: 14
abundance: -
j_gene: TRBJ2-2
d_gene: -
v_gene: TRBV5-4
CDR3nt: TGTGCCAGCTCGTCAGCGTGGGTCGGCGGGGAGCTGTTTTTT
CDR3aa: CASSSAWVGGELFF

len: 16
abundance: -
j_gene: TRBJ2-7
d_gene: TRBD2
v_gene: TRBV19
CDR3nt: TGTGCCAGTAGTATTGGCGGAGGACCCCGGGGGGGCGAGCAGTACTTC
CDR3aa: CASSIGGGPRGGEQYF

len: 15
abundance: -
j_gene: TRBJ2-2
d_gene: TRBD2
v_gene: TRBV2
CDR3nt: TGTGCCAGCAGCATCAGCGGGAGTAACACCGGGGAGCTGTTTTTT
CDR3aa: CASSISGSNTGELFF

len: 14
abundance: -
j_gene: TRBJ2-1
d_gene: TRBD1
v_gene: TRBV30
CDR3nt: TGTGCCTGGAGGGACAGGATAGCCTACAATGAGCAGTTCTTC
CDR3aa: CAWRDRIAYNEQFF

len: 15
abundance: -
j_gene: TRBJ1-4
d_gene: TRBD1
v_gene: TRBV14
CDR3nt: TGTGCCAGCAGCTCATGGACAGGTTATAATGAAAAACTGTTTTTT
CDR3aa: CASSSWTGYNEKLFF

len: 12
abundance: -
j_gene: TRBJ2-5
d_gene: -
v_gene: TRBV29-1
CDR3nt: TGCAGCGTTGAAGAAGACAACCGGACCCAGTACTTC
CDR3aa: CSVEEDNRTQYF

len: 15
abundance: -
j_gene: TRBJ1-4
d_gene: TRBD1
v_gene: TRBV5-1
CDR3nt: TGCGCCAGCAGCAGACGACAGGGAGAAACTGAAAAACTGTTTTTT
CDR3aa: CASSRRQGETEKLFF

len: 13
abundance: -
j_gene: TRBJ2-7
d_gene: -
v_gene: TRBV25-1
CDR3nt: TGTGCCAGCAGTGAATCAGGGGCGAGTGAGCAGTACTTC
CDR3aa: CASSESGASEQYF

len: 14
abundance: -
j_gene: TRBJ1-2
d_gene: -
v_gene: TRBV18
CDR3nt: TGTGCCAGCTCACGACAGGATTCTAACTATGGCTACACCTTC
CDR3aa: CASSRQDSNYGYTF

len: 16
abundance: -
j_gene: TRBJ2-1
d_gene: -
v_gene: TRBV6-6
CDR3nt: TGTGCCAGCAGTTACCCCGGGTACTCCTCCTACAATGAGCAGTTCTTC
CDR3aa: CASSYPGYSSYNEQFF

len: 15
abundance: -
j_gene: TRBJ1-5
d_gene: -
v_gene: TRBV30
CDR3nt: TGTGCCTGGAACCGGGGGGGCAGATTCAATCAGCCCCAGCATTTT
CDR3aa: CAWNRGGRFNQPQHF

len: 12
abundance: -
j_gene: TRBJ1-2
d_gene: -
v_gene: TRBV7-5
CDR3nt: TGTGTCAGACAGACAGGGCGGTATGGCTACACCTTC
CDR3aa: CVRQTGRYGYTF

len: 20
abundance: -
j_gene: TRBJ1-3
d_gene: -
v_gene: TRBV28
CDR3nt: TGTGCCAGCAGTTTAGTGGGGCTGGGGGAGGTCGAAACCTCTGGAAACACCATATATTTT
CDR3aa: CASSLVGLGEVETSGNTIYF

len: 16
abundance: -
j_gene: TRBJ2-3
d_gene: -
v_gene: TRBV2
CDR3nt: TGTGCCAGCCGAGCTGGACAGCAAATCAGCACAGATACGCAGTATTTT
CDR3aa: CASRAGQQISTDTQYF

len: 14
abundance: -
j_gene: TRBJ1-1
d_gene: -
v_gene: TRBV27
CDR3nt: TGTGCCAGCAGTTTGCCGGGCCGGAACACTGAAGCTTTCTTT
CDR3aa: CASSLPGRNTEAFF

len: 14
abundance: -
j_gene: TRBJ1-2
d_gene: -
v_gene: TRBV7-3
CDR3nt: TGTGCCAGCAGCCCCGGTAGTGGGCCGTTTGGCTACACCTTC
CDR3aa: CASSPGSGPFGYTF

len: 18
abundance: -
j_gene: TRBJ1-1
d_gene: -
v_gene: TRBV7-9
CDR3nt: TGTGCCAGCAGCTCTGGACTAGAAGGACCCGGATGGTACGCTGAAGCTTTCTTT
CDR3aa: CASSSGLEGPGWYAEAFF

len: 18
abundance: -
j_gene: TRBJ1-3
d_gene: TRBD1
v_gene: TRBV28
CDR3nt: TGTGCCAGCAGTCGACCCGGACAGGGGTGGAATGGCGGAAACACCATATATTTT
CDR3aa: CASSRPGQGWNGGNTIYF

len: 16
abundance: -
j_gene: TRBJ2-7
d_gene: -
v_gene: TRBV11-2
CDR3nt: TGTGCCAGCAGCTTAGTCGCCCGACTGAGCTCCTACGAGCAGTACTTC
CDR3aa: CASSLVARLSSYEQYF

len: 12
abundance: once
j_gene: TRBJ1-2
d_gene: TRBD1
v_gene: TRBV6-6
CDR3nt: TGTGCCAGCAGTTACTACAGGGGTGGCTACACCTTC
CDR3aa: CASSYYRGGYTF

len: 14
abundance: -
j_gene: TRBJ1-5
d_gene: -
v_gene: TRBV7-2
CDR3nt: TGTGCCAGCAGCCCCGGGGGGGGAAATCAGCCCCAGCATTTT
CDR3aa: CASSPGGGNQPQHF

len: 14
abundance: -
j_gene: TRBJ2-1
d_gene: -
v_gene: TRBV2
CDR3nt: TGTGCCAGCAGTGGGGGATACCAACCCCATGAGCAGTTCTTC
CDR3aa: CASSGGYQPHEQFF

len: 14
abundance: -
j_gene: TRBJ2-3
d_gene: -
v_gene: TRBV2
CDR3nt: TGTGCCAGCAGTGGGGACCTGAGCACAGATACGCAGTATTTT
CDR3aa: CASSGDLSTDTQYF

len: 15
abundance: -
j_gene: TRBJ1-5
d_gene: -
v_gene: TRBV4-1
CDR3nt: TGCGCCAGCAGCCAAGTTGGGCAGAACAATCAGCCCCAGCATTTT
CDR3aa: CASSQVGQNNQPQHF

len: 17
abundance: -
j_gene: TRBJ2-3
d_gene: TRBD2
v_gene: TRBV9
CDR3nt: TGTGCCAGCAGCCGGGGGATGGGCCTAGCGGAAGTAGATACGCAGTATTTT
CDR3aa: CASSRGMGLAEVDTQYF

len: 15
abundance: -
j_gene: TRBJ2-3
d_gene: TRBD2
v_gene: TRBV6-5
CDR3nt: TGTGCCAGCAGAAAGACCCCGGGACTAGCGAATACGCAGTATTTT
CDR3aa: CASRKTPGLANTQYF

len: 14
abundance: -
j_gene: TRBJ2-3
d_gene: -
v_gene: TRBV7-3
CDR3nt: TGTGCCAGCAGCTTTGGACAGCTTCCAGATACGCAGTATTTT
CDR3aa: CASSFGQLPDTQYF

len: 16
abundance: -
j_gene: TRBJ1-3
d_gene: -
v_gene: TRBV28
CDR3nt: TGTGCCAGCAGTTTATTCTTTCGGGGCCCTGGGAACACCATATATTTT
CDR3aa: CASSLFFRGPGNTIYF

len: 15
abundance: -
j_gene: TRBJ2-3
d_gene: TRBD2
v_gene: TRBV6-5
CDR3nt: TGTGCCAGCAGGGATAGCGGGAGGTCGACAGATACGCAGTATTTT
CDR3aa: CASRDSGRSTDTQYF

len: 12
abundance: -
j_gene: TRBJ2-2
d_gene: -
v_gene: TRBV27
CDR3nt: TGTGCCAGCAGTTTATCTTCCGGGGAGCTGTTTTTT
CDR3aa: CASSLSSGELFF

len: 13
abundance: once
j_gene: TRBJ2-1
d_gene: -
v_gene: TRBV28
CDR3nt: TGTGCCAGCAGGGTTAACTCCTACAATGAGCAGTTCTTC
CDR3aa: CASRVNSYNEQFF

len: 14
abundance: -
j_gene: TRBJ2-7
d_gene: TRBD1
v_gene: TRBV11-2
CDR3nt: TGTGCCAGCGTGAAGGACAGGGCAACCTACGAGCAGTACTTC
CDR3aa: CASVKDRATYEQYF